This T cell receptor (beta chain) was retrieved from a study of vaccination and CD4 T cells after COVID-19. Looking at the study overall: Two-dose vaccination with either BNT162b2 or mRNA-1273 was given to participants. The interval from dose two to post-vaccine sampling had a median of around 79 days, and it ranged from 14 to 241.

This clonotype is labeled as medium-sized (0.01 to 0.1%). The antigen is undetermined. CDR3 length equals 16 residues. V was clipped by 7 bases and J by 1 base; unmatched bases: 9. CDR1 is LNHNV, CDR2 YYDKDF, per germline (reference sequence). Cultured CD4+ T cell DNA was sequenced using the Oncomine TCR Beta short-read assay. TCRdb passed the PCR reads through MiXCR, listing each CDR3 protein once. The data contain more than 12,000 distinct CDR3 sequences, 26% of them singletons. Treatment reported: roughly nine-day PBMC culture with coronavirus spike peptide pools or control peptides (ViraFEST assay). Cultures of PBMCs, more than 1.5 million per well, were set up with 10 IU/ml IL-2 and 10 ug/ml peptide pools.

The origin of this receptor is a human donor with COVID-19. The chain is built from TRBV15 and TRBJ1-2; TRBD1 agrees at 10 bases. The sample was cultured CD4+ T cells from blood. CDR3 DNA: TGTGCCACCACCGCTGCCGGGACAGGGGTTAACTATGGCTACACCTTC. Protein product: CATTAAGTGVNYGYTF. Variable domain in full (rest from reference TRBV15 and TRBJ1-2): DAMVIQNPRYQVTQFGKPVTLSCSQTLNHNVMYWYQQKSSQAPKLLFHYYDKDFNNEADTPDNFQSRRPNTSFCFLDIRSPGLGDTAMYLCATTAAGTGVNYGYTFGSGTRLTVV.